The 3 T cell receptor beta chains given below trace back to one sample, sequenced in a study of metastatic and nonmetastatic thyroid tumors. No treatment had been given to any patient before thyroid surgery. TCRdb re-called the PCR reads with MiXCR. The sample records tens of thousands of clones, around 21% being singletons. Sequencing was done on a sample of blood. These TCRs come from a female donor with papillary thyroid cancer or a benign thyroid nodule (not recorded which). Some clones in this sample may be carry-over from other donors' samples.

Many counts were recorded for this clone. The gene calls are TRBV19 and TRBJ1-1, with 7 bases identical to TRBD1. V shed 2 bases, J shed 1 base, and the junction held 4 bases outside the gene matches. The CDR3 loop spans 15 amino acids. CDR1 and CDR2 (germline): LNHDA, SQIVND (reference sequence). CDR3 nucleotide sequence: TGTGCCAGTAGTATACAAGGGACAGAGAACACTGAAGCTTTCTTT. Amino acids: CASSIQGTENTEAFF. The variable domain in full, completed from reference TRBV19 and TRBJ1-1, reads DGGITQSPKYLFRKEGQNVTLSCEQNLNHDAMYWYRQDPGQGLRLIYYSQIVNDFQKGDIAEGYSVSREKKESFPLTVTSAQKNPTAFYLCASSIQGTENTEAFFGQGTRLTVV.

This clone has only a few counts. This CDR3 reads CAISRTINTEAFF. The CDR3 bases are TGTGCCATTTCGAGGACAATTAACACTGAAGCTTTCTTT. The V gene is TRBV19, the J gene TRBJ1-1; tentatively, D is TRBD1 (5 bases). V was trimmed by 10 bases and J by 2 bases, leaving 14 bases between them. CDR1 LNHDA and CDR2 SQIVND come from the germline V gene (reference sequence). The CDR3 spans 13 residues.

This clone is medium-sized by share. J is TRBJ1-2 and V is TRBV6-1; D gene uncertain. The CDR3 extends over 14 amino acids. Germline V gene data show CDR1 as MNHNS and CDR2 as SASEGT. V lost 8 bases to trimming and J lost 6 bases, with 19 bases between them. The CDR3 is CASLTLDPDNGYTF. The DNA for the CDR3 is TGTGCCAGCCTAACCTTAGACCCCGACAATGGCTACACCTTC.